The T cell receptor (beta chain) described here comes from a study of regulatory dendritic cells for organ transplantation. Study-wide points: Naive CD4+ and CD8+ repertoires were highly diverse; memory CD8+ was most oligoclonal.

CFSE-labeled sorted T cells met regulatory or mature dendritic cells for five to six days. Generated by immunoSEQ multiplex PCR, the TCRdb table keeps only in-frame clones and is missing some. Altogether 9,500 to 15,000 clones are present, 62% being singletons, with the ten largest covering 1.2%. Details on this clone: Its matching antigen is unknown.

The sequence was obtained from a human donor in good health. The material sequenced was naive CD8+ T cells from blood cultured with dendritic cells. Subset meaning: CD45RA+ naive T cells.

The CDR3 nucleotides are TGTGCCAGCAGCCAAGACAGGGCTCCCACTGAAGCTTTCTTT. This translates into CASSQDRAPTEAFF. The chain recombines TRBV4-2 with TRBJ1-1; D may be TRBD1 (5 bases). From germline, CDR1 is LGHNA and CDR2 YNFKEQ. The CDR3 has 14 amino acids. Trimming removed 0 bases from V and 4 bases from J, with 9 bases in between.